Listed here are 11 T cell receptor beta chains from one sample, sequenced in a study of T cells after yellow fever vaccination. TCRdb re-called the 5' RACE reads with MiXCR, one entry per CDR3 protein. The sample shows over 300,000 distinct CDR3 sequences, over 4% of them seen only once. The starting material was PBMCs, obtained 5 days after the yellow fever booster vaccination. Receptors were obtained from a man younger than 35 who received the YFV17D yellow fever vaccine.

The sample holds many counts of this clonotype. The J gene is TRBJ1-3, the V gene TRBV5-6, with D hard to call. Looked up from germline, CDR1 is SGHDT and CDR2 is YYEEEE. This CDR3 has 15 residues. Trimming removed 1 base from V and 0 bases from J, with 8 bases in between. CDR3 region: CASSLPGHSGNTIYF. DNA of the CDR3: TGTGCCAGCAGCTTGCCGGGTCACTCTGGAAACACCATATATTTT.

This clonotype was recorded many times. V is TRBV29-1 and J is TRBJ2-3; D is unresolved. V shed 5 bases and J shed 4 bases, with 4 bases lying between them. CDR1 and CDR2 from the germline V gene are SQVTM and ANQGSEA. There are 10 residues in the CDR3. The CDR3 bases are TGCAGCGTTCTGTCAGATACGCAGTATTTT. As protein: CSVLSDTQYF.

This clonotype has just a few counts. V usage is TRBV7-8 and J usage is TRBJ2-1, with TRBD2 identical over 9 bases. This CDR3 spans 16 amino acids. The V gene end was trimmed by 5 bases and the J gene end by 2 bases; junction bases not matched to a gene: 7. Germline values: CDR1 SGHVS, CDR2 FQNEAQ. CDR3 in amino acids: CASSPQRGETYNEQFF. CDR3 coding DNA: TGTGCCAGCAGCCCCCAGCGGGGGGAAACCTACAATGAGCAGTTCTTC.

This clonotype was counted a few times. The V call is TRBV6-5, the J call TRBJ2-2; 11 bases align to TRBD1. The CDR3 extends over 16 amino acids. Trimming took 5 bases from V and 5 from J; bases not matched to a gene: 7. Looked up from germline, CDR1 is MNHEY and CDR2 is SVGAGI. The CDR3 DNA follows: TGTGCCAGCAGTAAAGGACAGGGGGCGCGAACCGGGGAGCTGTTTTTT. Amino acids: CASSKGQGARTGELFF.

This clonotype came up a few times. The rearrangement joins TRBV7-2 to TRBJ2-4, with 8 positions matching TRBD1. The V gene end was trimmed by 1 base and the J gene end by 0 bases; junction bases not matched to a gene: 20. The CDR3 length is 22 residues. Looked up from germline, CDR1 is SGHTA and CDR2 is FQGNSA. CDR3 DNA sequence: TGTGCCAGCAGCTTAGTTCTGGGGGCAGGGGGCGACCCCCATATAGCCAAAAACATTCAGTACTTC. Translated: CASSLVLGAGGDPHIAKNIQYF. Full variable domain (remainder filled in from reference TRBV7-2 and TRBJ2-4): GAGVSQSPSNKVTEKGKDVELRCDPISGHTALYWYRQSLGQGLEFLIYFQGNSAPDKSGLPSDRFSAERTGGSVSTLTIQRTQQEDSAVYLCASSLVLGAGGDPHIAKNIQYFGAGTRLSVL.

This clonotype was found many times. The junction does not match germline at one end; this may be a read error. The chain recombines TRBV20-1 with TRBJ2-1; D remains ambiguous. The CDR3 is 13 residues long. CDR1 is DFQATT, CDR2 SNEGSKA, per germline (reference sequence). This chain's CDR3 is CSARVSAGAEQFF. CDR3 in DNA: TGCAGTGCAAGAGTCTCGGCAGGAGCTGAGCAGTTCTTC.

The V call is TRBV7-2, the J call TRBJ1-2, with 7 positions matching TRBD1. The CDR3 covers 14 residues. Germline-derived CDR1 and CDR2 are SGHTA and FQGNSA. V lost 7 bases, J lost 4 bases, and 9 bases stayed unmatched. The chain's CDR3 is CASKAQGWGYGYTF. The DNA for the CDR3 is TGTGCCAGCAAGGCACAGGGGTGGGGCTATGGCTACACCTTC.

This clonotype was recorded a few times. The chain joins TRBV11-2 to TRBJ2-3; D unresolved. From germline, CDR1 is SGHAT and CDR2 FQNNGV. Trimming stripped 1 base from V and 3 bases from J, with 5 bases between. CDR3 length: 13 amino acids. CDR3 residues: CASSLGWTDTQYF. In DNA, the CDR3 is TGTGCCAGCAGCTTAGGTTGGACAGATACGCAGTATTTT. Full variable domain (rest looked up from reference TRBV11-2 and TRBJ2-3): EAGVAQSPRYKIIEKRQSVAFWCNPISGHATLYWYQQILGQGPKLLIQFQNNGVVDDSQLPKDRFSAERLKGVDSTLKIQPAKLEDSAVYLCASSLGWTDTQYFGPGTRLTVL.

This clonotype was recorded many times. This sequence joins TRBV29-1 and TRBJ2-3, with D possibly being TRBD1 (8 bases). Germline V lookup: CDR1 SQVTM, CDR2 ANQGSEA. V lost 4 bases to trimming and J lost 3 bases, with 14 bases between them. This CDR3 comprises 14 residues. Here the CDR3 DNA reads TGCAGCGTTGCTACAGGGGGGGTGACAGATACGCAGTATTTT. Protein: CSVATGGVTDTQYF.

In its sample, this clonotype was seen a few times. The chain uses TRBV3-1 and TRBJ2-7; possibly TRBD2 for D (5 bases). V was pared by 1 base and J by 3 bases, with 13 bases between. The CDR3 is 15 amino acids. Germline-derived CDR1 and CDR2 are LGHDT and YNNKEL (reference sequence). The CDR3 reads CASSQGPTDFYEQYV. The CDR3 region has the DNA TGTGCCAGCAGCCAAGGTCCGACGGACTTCTACGAGCAGTACGTC.

V is TRBV9 and J is TRBJ1-6; the D is unclear. The CDR3 is 12 residues long. Germline V lookup: CDR1 SGDLS, CDR2 YYNGEE. V was pared by 4 bases and J by 7 bases, with 6 bases between. CDR3: CASSQRNSPLHF. Written as DNA, the CDR3 is TGTGCCAGCAGCCAAAGGAATTCACCCCTCCACTTT.